These T cell receptor beta chains were read from a single sample in a study of blood T cell repertoires in COVID-19. TCRdb's copy holds only in-frame clones and misses some; the assay was immunoSEQ multiplex PCR. The sample includes about 83,000 clones, more than 70% of them seen just once. The sample comprised peripheral blood. These receptors came from a man aged 45-60 years with active COVID-19. Each CDR3 is given with its conserved first and last residue. The D gene is left open where the match is weak. For some rows the clone size is stated as once, few or many, or as a class when expanded; others skip it.

d_gene | j_gene | v_gene | abundance | CDR3nt | CDR3aa
- | TRBJ1-4 | TRBV6-7 | - | TGTGCCAGCAGCCACCCCAGGGGTGGCGGTGAAAAACTGTTTTTT | CASSHPRGGGEKLFF
- | TRBJ2-7 | TRBV3-1/TRBV3-2 | - | TGTGCCAGCAGCTTTACAGGGAGAGTGGGCTCCTACGAGCAGTACTTC | CASSFTGRVGSYEQYF
TRBD1 | TRBJ1-5 | TRBV19 | - | TGTGCCAGTAAGACAGGGGACAATCAGCCCCAGCATTTT | CASKTGDNQPQHF
- | TRBJ1-4 | TRBV4-2 | - | TGTGCCAGCAGCCAATCGGACAGCAATGAAAAACTGTTTTTT | CASSQSDSNEKLFF
- | TRBJ2-2 | TRBV5-4 | - | TGTGCCAGCAGCCCTACGCGGGTCCCTACCGGGGAGCTGTTTTTT | CASSPTRVPTGELFF
TRBD2 | TRBJ2-5 | TRBV12-3/TRBV12-4 | - | TGTGCCAGCAGCCGGGAGGGTTGGGAGACCCAGTACTTC | CASSREGWETQYF
- | TRBJ2-1 | TRBV9 | - | TGTGCCAGCAGCGCTATCGACATGTACAATGAGCAGTTCTTC | CASSAIDMYNEQFF
TRBD1 | TRBJ1-2 | TRBV27 | - | TGTGCCAGCAGTTTGGGCAGGGGGCTTGGCTACACCTTC | CASSLGRGLGYTF
- | TRBJ2-7 | TRBV28 | - | TGTGCCAGCAGGGCTAGCAAGCCACCCTACGAGCAGTACTTC | CASRASKPPYEQYF
TRBD2 | TRBJ2-7 | TRBV7-2 | - | TGTGCCAGCAGCAGCGGACTAGCGGGGGGCGGGGGCACCTACGAGCAGTACTTC | CASSSGLAGGGGTYEQYF
- | TRBJ2-1 | TRBV11-3 | - | TGTGCCAGCAGCTTGGGCAGGGATGGGAATGAGCAGTTCTTC | CASSLGRDGNEQFF
TRBD1 | TRBJ1-2 | TRBV25-1 | once | TGTGCCAGCAGTGAACTGGGACAGGCCAATGGCTACACCTTC | CASSELGQANGYTF
TRBD2 | TRBJ2-5 | TRBV5-1 | - | TGCGCCAGCAGCCAGATACTAGCGTCCCAAGAGACCCAGTACTTC | CASSQILASQETQYF
- | TRBJ2-2 | TRBV6-6 | - | TGTGCCAGCAGTTACCCAGATAAGAACACCGGGGAGCTGTTTTTT | CASSYPDKNTGELFF
TRBD1 | TRBJ2-1 | TRBV16 | - | TGTGCCAGCAGCCTTTCCCTGACAGGGAATCTCTACAATGAGCAGTTCTTC | CASSLSLTGNLYNEQFF
- | TRBJ1-2 | TRBV18 | - | TGTGCCAGCTCAGCGACCGACACTAACTATGGCTACACCTTC | CASSATDTNYGYTF
- | TRBJ1-4 | TRBV18 | - | TGTGCCAGCTCACTGGGGGCCGCGCTGTTTTTT | CASSLGAALFF
TRBD2 | TRBJ2-5 | TRBV6-2/TRBV6-3 | - | TGTGCCAGCAGTCCCGTCCGGGCGGGAGTAGGAGGAGAGACCCAGTACTTC | CASSPVRAGVGGETQYF
TRBD2 | TRBJ2-2 | TRBV27 | - | TGTGCCACCAGAGCGGGAGGTCTCACCGGGGAGCTGTTTTTT | CATRAGGLTGELFF
TRBD2 | TRBJ2-7 | TRBV27 | - | TGTGCCAGCGGATCGGGGGTGGGGGGGTTTGACTACGAGCAGTACTTC | CASGSGVGGFDYEQYF
TRBD2 | TRBJ2-7 | TRBV6-2/TRBV6-3 | - | TGTGCCAGCAGTATTTCAGCGGGGGCCGAGCAGTACTTC | CASSISAGAEQYF
TRBD2 | TRBJ2-1 | TRBV6-6 | - | TGTGCCAGCAGTCTATTAAGGACTAGCGGGAGCCTAGGGCATTCAACCTCCTACAATGAGCAGTTCTTC | CASSLLRTSGSLGHSTSYNEQFF
- | TRBJ2-3 | TRBV9 | once | TGTGCCAGCAGCGTGAGCGTCCACACAGATACGCAGTATTTT | CASSVSVHTDTQYF
- | TRBJ2-1 | TRBV15 | few | TGTGCCACCAGCAAGATCACCGGGGAGCAGTTCTTC | CATSKITGEQFF
TRBD1 | TRBJ1-2 | TRBV4-1 | - | TGCGCCAGCAGCCAAGGACAGGGGGCGGGAGGCTATGGCTACACCTTC | CASSQGQGAGGYGYTF
- | TRBJ1-2 | TRBV19 | - | TGTGCCAGTAGTATAGGGCATAACTATGGCTACACCTTC | CASSIGHNYGYTF
TRBD1 | TRBJ1-2 | TRBV5-6 | - | TGTGCCAGCAGCTTGGGGCAGGGGGTTGGCTACACCTTC | CASSLGQGVGYTF
TRBD2 | TRBJ2-1 | TRBV19 | - | TGTGCCAGTACCGCGACCGGGACTAGCGGCAATGAGCAGTTCTTC | CASTATGTSGNEQFF
- | TRBJ1-2 | TRBV14 | - | TGTGCCAGCAGCACAGGGTTTGCCTATGGCTACACCTTC | CASSTGFAYGYTF
- | TRBJ2-3 | TRBV7-2 | - | TGTGCCAGCAGCCCTACGTCCGACCCCGGGGCGCAGTATTTT | CASSPTSDPGAQYF
- | TRBJ2-7 | TRBV28 | - | TGTGCCAGCAGTTTAATTTCAAGGAGCTCCTACGAGCAGTACTTC | CASSLISRSSYEQYF
TRBD2 | TRBJ2-1 | TRBV9 | - | TGTGCCAGCAGCGTAGGGGGGGACTACTACAATGAGCAGTTCTTC | CASSVGGDYYNEQFF
- | TRBJ1-6 | TRBV28 | - | TGTGCCAGCAACTTACCTAACGGGTTAGGTTCACCCCTCCACTTT | CASNLPNGLGSPLHF
- | TRBJ1-5 | TRBV15 | - | TGTGCCACCAGCAGAGGACCGACAGAGCCCCAGCATTTT | CATSRGPTEPQHF
- | TRBJ1-1 | TRBV28 | - | TGTGCCAGCACCGGGCAGGGTAAGGCTTTCTTT | CASTGQGKAFF